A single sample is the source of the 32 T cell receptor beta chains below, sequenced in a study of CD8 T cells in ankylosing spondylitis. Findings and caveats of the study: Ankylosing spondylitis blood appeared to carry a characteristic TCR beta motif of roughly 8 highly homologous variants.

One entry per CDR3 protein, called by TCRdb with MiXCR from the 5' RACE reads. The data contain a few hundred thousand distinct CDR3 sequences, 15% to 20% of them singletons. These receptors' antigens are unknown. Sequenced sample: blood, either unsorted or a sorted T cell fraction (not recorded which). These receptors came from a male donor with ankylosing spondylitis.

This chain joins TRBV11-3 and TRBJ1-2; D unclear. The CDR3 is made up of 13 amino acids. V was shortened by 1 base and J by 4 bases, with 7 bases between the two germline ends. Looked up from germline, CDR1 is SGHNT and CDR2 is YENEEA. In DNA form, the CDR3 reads TGTGCCAGCAGCTTAGCAGCCTCCTATGGCTACACCTTC. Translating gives CASSLAASYGYTF.

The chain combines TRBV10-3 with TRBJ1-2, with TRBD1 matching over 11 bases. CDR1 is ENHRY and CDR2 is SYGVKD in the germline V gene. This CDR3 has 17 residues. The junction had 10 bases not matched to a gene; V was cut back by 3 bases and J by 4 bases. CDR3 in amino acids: CAISDPDRGLYSYGYTF. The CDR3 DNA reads TGTGCCATCAGTGACCCGGACAGGGGGCTGTATAGCTATGGCTACACCTTC.

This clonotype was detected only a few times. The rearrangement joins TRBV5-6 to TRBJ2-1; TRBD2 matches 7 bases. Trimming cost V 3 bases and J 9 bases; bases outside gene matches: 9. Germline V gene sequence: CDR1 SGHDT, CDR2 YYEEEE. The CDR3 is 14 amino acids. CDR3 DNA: TGTGCCAGCAGCTCGCGGGACTACCCCGGTGAGCAGTTCTTC. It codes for CASSSRDYPGEQFF.

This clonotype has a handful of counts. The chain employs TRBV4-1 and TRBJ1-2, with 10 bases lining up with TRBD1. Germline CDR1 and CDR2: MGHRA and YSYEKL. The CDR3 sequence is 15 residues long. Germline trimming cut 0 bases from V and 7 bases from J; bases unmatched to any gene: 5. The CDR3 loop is CASSQDMGQGTGYTF. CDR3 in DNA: TGCGCCAGCAGCCAAGATATGGGACAGGGGACTGGCTACACCTTC.

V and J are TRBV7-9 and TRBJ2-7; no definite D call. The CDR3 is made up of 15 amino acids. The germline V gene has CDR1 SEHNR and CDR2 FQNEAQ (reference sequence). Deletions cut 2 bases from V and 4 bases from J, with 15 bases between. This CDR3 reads CASSLLGGSSYEQYF. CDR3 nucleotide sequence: TGTGCCAGCAGCTTACTGGGTGGGTCTTCATACGAGCAGTACTTC. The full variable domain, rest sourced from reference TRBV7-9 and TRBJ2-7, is DTGVSQNPRHKITKRGQNVTFRCDPISEHNRLYWYRQTLGQGPEFLTYFQNEAQLEKSRLLSDRFSAERPKGSFSTLEIQRTEQGDSAMYLCASSLLGGSSYEQYFGPGTRLTVT.

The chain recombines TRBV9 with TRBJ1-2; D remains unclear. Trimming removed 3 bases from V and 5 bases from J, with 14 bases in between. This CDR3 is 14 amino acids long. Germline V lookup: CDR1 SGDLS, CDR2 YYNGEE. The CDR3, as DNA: TGTGCCAGCAGCGGCCCCGATCTTGGGTATGGCTACACCTTC. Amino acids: CASSGPDLGYGYTF. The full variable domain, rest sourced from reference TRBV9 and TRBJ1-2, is DSGVTQTPKHLITATGQRVTLRCSPRSGDLSVYWYQQSLDQGLQFLIQYYNGEERAKGNILERFSAQQFPDLHSELNLSSLELGDSALYFCASSGPDLGYGYTFGSGTRLTVV.

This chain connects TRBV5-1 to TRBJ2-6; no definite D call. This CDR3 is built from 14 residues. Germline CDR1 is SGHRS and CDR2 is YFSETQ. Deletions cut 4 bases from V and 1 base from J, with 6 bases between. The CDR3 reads CASSTESGANVLTF. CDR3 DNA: TGCGCCAGCAGCACGGAGTCTGGGGCCAACGTCCTGACTTTC. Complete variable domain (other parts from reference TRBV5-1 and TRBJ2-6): KAGVTQTPRYLIKTRGQQVTLSCSPISGHRSVSWYQQTPGQGLQFLFEYFSETQRNKGNFPGRFSGRQFSNSRSEMNVSTLELGDSALYLCASSTESGANVLTFGAGSRLTVL.

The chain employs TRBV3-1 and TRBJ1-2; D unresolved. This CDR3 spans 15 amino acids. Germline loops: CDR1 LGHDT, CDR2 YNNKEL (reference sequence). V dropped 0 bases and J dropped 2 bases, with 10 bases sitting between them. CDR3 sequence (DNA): TGTGCCAGCAGCCAAGACCGGGCCGCCAACTATGGCTACACCTTC. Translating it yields CASSQDRAANYGYTF.

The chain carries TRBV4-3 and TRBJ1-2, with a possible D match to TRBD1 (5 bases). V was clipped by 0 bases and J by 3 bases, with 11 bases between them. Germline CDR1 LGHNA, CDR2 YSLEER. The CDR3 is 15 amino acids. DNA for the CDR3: TGCGCCAGCAGCCAAGATAAAGGACAACACTATGGCTACACCTTC. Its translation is CASSQDKGQHYGYTF.

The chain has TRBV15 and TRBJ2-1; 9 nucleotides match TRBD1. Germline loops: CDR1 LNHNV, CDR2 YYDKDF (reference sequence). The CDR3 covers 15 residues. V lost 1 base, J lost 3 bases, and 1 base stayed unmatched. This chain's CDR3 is CATSRAGQGYNEQFF. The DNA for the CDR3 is TGTGCCACCAGCAGAGCGGGACAGGGCTACAATGAGCAGTTCTTC.

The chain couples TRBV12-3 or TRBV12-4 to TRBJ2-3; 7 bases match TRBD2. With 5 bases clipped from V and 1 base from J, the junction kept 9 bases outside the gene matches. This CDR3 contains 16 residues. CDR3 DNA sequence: TGTGCCAGCAGTCTCCTCGTTGGGGGGGGCACAGATACGCAGTATTTT. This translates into CASSLLVGGGTDTQYF.

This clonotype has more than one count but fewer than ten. Here the CDR3 DNA reads TGTGCCAGCAGCCCAGGTCCCTACAATGAGCAGTTCTTC. It codes for CASSPGPYNEQFF. The V gene is TRBV12-3 or TRBV12-4, the J gene TRBJ2-1; D is unclear. Trimming left V 6 bases short and J 2 bases short, with 8 bases between. The CDR3 contains 13 residues.

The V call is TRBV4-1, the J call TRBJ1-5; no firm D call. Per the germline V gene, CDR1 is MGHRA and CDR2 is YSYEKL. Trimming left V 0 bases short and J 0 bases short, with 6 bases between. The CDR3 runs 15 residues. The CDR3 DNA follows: TGCGCCAGCAGCCAAGATTGGGTTAGCAATCAGCCCCAGCATTTT. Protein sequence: CASSQDWVSNQPQHF.

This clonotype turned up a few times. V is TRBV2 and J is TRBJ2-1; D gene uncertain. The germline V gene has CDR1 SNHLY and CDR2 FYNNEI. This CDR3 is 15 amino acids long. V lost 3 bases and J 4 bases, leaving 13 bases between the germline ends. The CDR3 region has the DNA TGTGCCAGCAGTGATAGCAATGTGCCTTACAATGAGCAGTTCTTC. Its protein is CASSDSNVPYNEQFF.

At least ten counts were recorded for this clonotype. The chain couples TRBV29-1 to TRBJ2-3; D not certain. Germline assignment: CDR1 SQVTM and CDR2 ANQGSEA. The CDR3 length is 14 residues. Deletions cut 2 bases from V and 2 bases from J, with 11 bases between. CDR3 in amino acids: CSVERGPYTDTQYF. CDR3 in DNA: TGCAGCGTTGAAAGAGGACCGTACACAGATACGCAGTATTTT.

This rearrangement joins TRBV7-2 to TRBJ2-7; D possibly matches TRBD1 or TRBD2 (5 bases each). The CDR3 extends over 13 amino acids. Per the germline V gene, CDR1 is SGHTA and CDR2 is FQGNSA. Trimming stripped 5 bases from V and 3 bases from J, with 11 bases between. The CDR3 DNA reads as TGTGCCAGCAGCGGGACCTATGGCTACGAGCAGTACTTC. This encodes CASSGTYGYEQYF.

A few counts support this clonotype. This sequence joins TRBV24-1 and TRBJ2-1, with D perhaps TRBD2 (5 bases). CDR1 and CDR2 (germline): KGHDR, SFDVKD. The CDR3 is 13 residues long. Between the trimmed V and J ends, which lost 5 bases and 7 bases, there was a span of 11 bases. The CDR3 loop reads CATSVASTNEQFF. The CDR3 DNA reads TGTGCCACCAGTGTGGCTAGCACAAATGAGCAGTTCTTC.

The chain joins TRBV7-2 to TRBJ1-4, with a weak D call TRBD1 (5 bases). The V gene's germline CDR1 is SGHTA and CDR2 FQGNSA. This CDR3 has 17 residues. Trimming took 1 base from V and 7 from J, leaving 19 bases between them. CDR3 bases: TGTGCCAGCAGCTTAGTTTTGCAGGGAGTGGTCGGTGAAAAACTGTTTTTT. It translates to CASSLVLQGVVGEKLFF.

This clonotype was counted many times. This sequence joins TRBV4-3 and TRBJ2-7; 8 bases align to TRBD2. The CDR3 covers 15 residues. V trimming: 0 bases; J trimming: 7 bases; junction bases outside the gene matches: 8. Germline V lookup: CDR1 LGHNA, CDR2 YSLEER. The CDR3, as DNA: TGCGCCAGCAGCCAAGAATTAGCGGGATATGGAGAGCAGTACTTC. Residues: CASSQELAGYGEQYF.

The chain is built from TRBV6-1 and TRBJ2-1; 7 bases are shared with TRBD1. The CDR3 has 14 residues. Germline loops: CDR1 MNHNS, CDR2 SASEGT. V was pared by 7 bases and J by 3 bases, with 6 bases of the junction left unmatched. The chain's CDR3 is CASKPGDSYNEQFF. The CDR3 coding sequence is TGTGCCAGCAAACCAGGGGACAGCTACAATGAGCAGTTCTTC.

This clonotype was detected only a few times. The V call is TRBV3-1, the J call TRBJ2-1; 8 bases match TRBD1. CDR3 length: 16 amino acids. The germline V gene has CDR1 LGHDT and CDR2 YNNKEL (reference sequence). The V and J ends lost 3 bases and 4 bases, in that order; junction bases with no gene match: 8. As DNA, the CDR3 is TGTGCCAGCAGCCACTCTGTGACAGGGGATTACAATGAGCAGTTCTTC. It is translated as CASSHSVTGDYNEQFF.

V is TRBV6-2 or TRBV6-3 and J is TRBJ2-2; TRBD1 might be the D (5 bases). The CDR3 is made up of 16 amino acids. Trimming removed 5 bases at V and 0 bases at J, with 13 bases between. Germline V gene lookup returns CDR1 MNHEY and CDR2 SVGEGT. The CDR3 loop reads CASSAYPTANTGELFF. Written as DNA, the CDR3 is TGTGCCAGCAGTGCATATCCGACAGCGAACACCGGGGAGCTGTTTTTT.

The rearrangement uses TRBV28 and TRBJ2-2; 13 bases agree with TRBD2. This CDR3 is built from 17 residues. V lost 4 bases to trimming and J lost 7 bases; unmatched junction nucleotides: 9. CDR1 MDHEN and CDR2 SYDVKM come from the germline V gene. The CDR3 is CASSYPTSGRAGGELFF. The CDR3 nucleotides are TGTGCCAGCAGTTACCCAACTAGCGGGAGGGCCGGCGGGGAGCTGTTTTTT.

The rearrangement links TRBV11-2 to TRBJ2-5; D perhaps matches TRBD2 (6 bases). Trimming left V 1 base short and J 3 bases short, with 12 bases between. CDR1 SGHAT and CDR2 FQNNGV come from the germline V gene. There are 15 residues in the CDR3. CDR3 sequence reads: CASSLVGRLEETQYF. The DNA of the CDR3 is TGTGCCAGCAGCTTAGTAGGTCGACTAGAAGAGACCCAGTACTTC.

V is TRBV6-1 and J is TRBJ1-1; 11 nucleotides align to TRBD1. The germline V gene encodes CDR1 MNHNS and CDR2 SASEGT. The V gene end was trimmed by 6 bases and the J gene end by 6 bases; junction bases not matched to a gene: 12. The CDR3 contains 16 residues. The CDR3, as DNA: TGTGCCAGCAGCCCGGGACAGGGGGTTGGTTGGGCTGAAGCTTTCTTT. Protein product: CASSPGQGVGWAEAFF.

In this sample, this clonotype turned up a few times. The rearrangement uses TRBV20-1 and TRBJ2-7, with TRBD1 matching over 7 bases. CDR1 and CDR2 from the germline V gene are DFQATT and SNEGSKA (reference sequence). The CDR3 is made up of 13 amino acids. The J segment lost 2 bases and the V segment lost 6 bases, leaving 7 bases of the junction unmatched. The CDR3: CSARRTGAYEQYF. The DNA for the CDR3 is TGCAGTGCCCGGAGGACAGGAGCCTACGAGCAGTACTTC.

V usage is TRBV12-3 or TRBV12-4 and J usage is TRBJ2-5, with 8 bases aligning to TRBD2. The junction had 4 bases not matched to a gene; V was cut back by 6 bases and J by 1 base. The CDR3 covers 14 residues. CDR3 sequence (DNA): TGTGCCAGCAGGAGACTAGCGTCCCAAGAGACCCAGTACTTC. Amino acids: CASRRLASQETQYF.

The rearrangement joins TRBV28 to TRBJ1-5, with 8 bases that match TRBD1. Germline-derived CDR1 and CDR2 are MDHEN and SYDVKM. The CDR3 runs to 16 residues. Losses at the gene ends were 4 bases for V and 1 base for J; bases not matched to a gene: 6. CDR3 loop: CASSSPGGWSNQPQHF. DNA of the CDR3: TGTGCCAGCAGTTCACCAGGGGGCTGGAGCAATCAGCCCCAGCATTTT.

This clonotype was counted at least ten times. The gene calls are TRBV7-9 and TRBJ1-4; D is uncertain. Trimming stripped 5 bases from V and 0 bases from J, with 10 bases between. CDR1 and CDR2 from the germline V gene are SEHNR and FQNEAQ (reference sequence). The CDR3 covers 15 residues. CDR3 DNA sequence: TGTGCCAGCAGCCCAACATCCACAACTAATGAAAAACTGTTTTTT. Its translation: CASSPTSTTNEKLFF.

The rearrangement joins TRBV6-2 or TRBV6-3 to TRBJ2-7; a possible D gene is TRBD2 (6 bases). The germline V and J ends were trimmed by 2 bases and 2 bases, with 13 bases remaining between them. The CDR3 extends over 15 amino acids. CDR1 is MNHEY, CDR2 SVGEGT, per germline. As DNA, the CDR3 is TGTGCCAGCAGTTACCCCCAGGGAGGTCCCTACGAGCAGTACTTC. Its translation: CASSYPQGGPYEQYF.

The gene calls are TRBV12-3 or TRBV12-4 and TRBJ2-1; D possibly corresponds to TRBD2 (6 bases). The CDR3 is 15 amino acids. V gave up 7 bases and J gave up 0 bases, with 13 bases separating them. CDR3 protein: CASTAGRSSYNEQFF. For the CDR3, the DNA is TGTGCCAGCACCGCGGGGCGGAGCTCCTACAATGAGCAGTTCTTC.

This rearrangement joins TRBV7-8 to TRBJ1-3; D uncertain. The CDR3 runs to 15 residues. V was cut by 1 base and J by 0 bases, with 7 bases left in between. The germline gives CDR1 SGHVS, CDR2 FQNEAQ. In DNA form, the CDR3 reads TGTGCCAGCAGCTTAGGCAGCCTCTCTGGAAACACCATATATTTT. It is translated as CASSLGSLSGNTIYF. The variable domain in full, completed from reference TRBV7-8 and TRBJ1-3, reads GAGVSQSPRYKVAKRGQDVALRCDPISGHVSLFWYQQALGQGPEFLTYFQNEAQLDKSGLPSDRFFAERPEGSVSTLKIQRTQQEDSAVYLCASSLGSLSGNTIYFGEGSWLTVV.